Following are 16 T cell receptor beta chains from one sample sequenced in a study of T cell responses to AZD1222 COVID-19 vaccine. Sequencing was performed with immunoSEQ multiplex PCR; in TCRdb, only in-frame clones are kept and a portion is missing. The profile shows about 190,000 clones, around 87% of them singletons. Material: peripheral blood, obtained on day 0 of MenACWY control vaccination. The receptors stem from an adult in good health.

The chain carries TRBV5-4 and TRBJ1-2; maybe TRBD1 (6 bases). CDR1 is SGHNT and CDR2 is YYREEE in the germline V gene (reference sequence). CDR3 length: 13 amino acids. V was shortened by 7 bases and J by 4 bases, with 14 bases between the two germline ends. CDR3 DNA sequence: TGTGCCAGCCGAGGGGGGGCTGGCTATGGCTACACCTTC. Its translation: CASRGGAGYGYTF.

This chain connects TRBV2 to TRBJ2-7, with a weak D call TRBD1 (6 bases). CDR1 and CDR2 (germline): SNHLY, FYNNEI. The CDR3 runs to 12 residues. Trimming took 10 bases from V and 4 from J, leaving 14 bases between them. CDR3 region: CATTRTEYEQYF. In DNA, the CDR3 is TGTGCCACCACACGGACAGAATACGAGCAGTACTTC.

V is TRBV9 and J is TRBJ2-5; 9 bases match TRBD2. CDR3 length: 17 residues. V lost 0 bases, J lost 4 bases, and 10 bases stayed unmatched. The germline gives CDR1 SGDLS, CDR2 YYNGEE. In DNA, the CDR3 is TGTGCCAGCAGCGTAGGGGGAGCGGGAGGCCGCCTAGAGACCCAGTACTTC. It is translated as CASSVGGAGGRLETQYF.

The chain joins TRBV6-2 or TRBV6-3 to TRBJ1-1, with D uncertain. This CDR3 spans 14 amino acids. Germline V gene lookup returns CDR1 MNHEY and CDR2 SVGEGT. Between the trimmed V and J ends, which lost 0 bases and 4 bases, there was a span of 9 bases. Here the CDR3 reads CASSYSSLGTEAFF. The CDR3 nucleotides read TGTGCCAGCAGTTACTCGTCTCTTGGCACTGAAGCTTTCTTT.

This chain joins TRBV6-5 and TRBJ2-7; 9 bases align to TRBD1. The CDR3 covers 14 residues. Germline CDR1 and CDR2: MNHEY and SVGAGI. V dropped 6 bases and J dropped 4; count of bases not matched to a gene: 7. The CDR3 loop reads CASRAGQGGYEQYF. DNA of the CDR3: TGTGCCAGCAGGGCGGGACAGGGTGGTTACGAGCAGTACTTC.

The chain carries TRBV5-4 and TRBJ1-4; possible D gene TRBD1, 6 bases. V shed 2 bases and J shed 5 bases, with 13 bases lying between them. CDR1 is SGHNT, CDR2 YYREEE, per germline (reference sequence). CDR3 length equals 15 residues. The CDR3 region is CASSLMGASNEKLFF. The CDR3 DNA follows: TGTGCCAGCAGCTTAATGGGGGCCTCGAATGAAAAACTGTTTTTT.

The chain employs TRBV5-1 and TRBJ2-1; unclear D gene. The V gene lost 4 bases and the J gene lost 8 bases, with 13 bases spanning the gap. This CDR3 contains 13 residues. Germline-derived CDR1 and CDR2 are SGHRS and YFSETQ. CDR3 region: CASSNRAPDEQFF. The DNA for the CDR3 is TGCGCCAGCAGCAACCGGGCTCCGGATGAGCAGTTCTTC.

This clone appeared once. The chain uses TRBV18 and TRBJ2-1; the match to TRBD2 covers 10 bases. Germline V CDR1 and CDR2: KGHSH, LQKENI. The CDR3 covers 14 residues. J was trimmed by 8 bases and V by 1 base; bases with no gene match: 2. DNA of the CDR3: TGTGCCAGCTCACCACAGCTAGCGGGAGATGAGCAGTTCTTC. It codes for CASSPQLAGDEQFF.

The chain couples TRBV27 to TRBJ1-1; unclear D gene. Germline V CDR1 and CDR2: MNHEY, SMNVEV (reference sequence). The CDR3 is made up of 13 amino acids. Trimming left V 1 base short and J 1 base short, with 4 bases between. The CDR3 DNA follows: TGTGCCAGCAGTTTATATGGGAACACTGAAGCTTTCTTT. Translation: CASSLYGNTEAFF.

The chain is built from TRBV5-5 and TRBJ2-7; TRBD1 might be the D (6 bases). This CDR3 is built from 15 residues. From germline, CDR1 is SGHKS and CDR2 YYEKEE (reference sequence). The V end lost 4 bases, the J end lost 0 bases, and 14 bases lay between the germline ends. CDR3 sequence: CASSPDRPFSYEQYF. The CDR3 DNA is TGTGCCAGCAGCCCCGACAGGCCCTTCTCCTACGAGCAGTACTTC. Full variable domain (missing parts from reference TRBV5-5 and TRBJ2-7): DAGVTQSPTHLIKTRGQQVTLRCSPISGHKSVSWYQQVLGQGPQFIFQYYEKEERGRGNFPDRFSARQFPNYSSELNVNALLLGDSALYLCASSPDRPFSYEQYFGPGTRLTVT.

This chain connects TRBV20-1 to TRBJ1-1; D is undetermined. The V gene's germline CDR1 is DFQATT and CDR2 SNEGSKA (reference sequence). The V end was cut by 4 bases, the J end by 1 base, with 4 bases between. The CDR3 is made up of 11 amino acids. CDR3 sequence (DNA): TGCAGTGCTATGGAGAACACTGAAGCTTTCTTT. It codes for CSAMENTEAFF.

CDR3 in amino acids: CASSSKGDQPQHF. CDR3 sequence (DNA): TGTGCCAGCAGTTCGAAGGGGGATCAGCCCCAGCATTTT. The chain joins TRBV6-6 to TRBJ1-5; D is perhaps TRBD1 (6 bases). Trimming stripped 4 bases from V and 5 bases from J, with 9 bases between. The CDR3 is made up of 13 amino acids. Germline CDR1 and CDR2: MNHNY and SVGAGI (reference sequence).

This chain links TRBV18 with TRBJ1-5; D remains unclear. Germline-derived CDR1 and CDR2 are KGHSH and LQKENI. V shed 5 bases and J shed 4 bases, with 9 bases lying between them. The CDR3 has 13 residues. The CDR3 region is CASSAEQNQPQHF. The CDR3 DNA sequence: TGTGCCAGCTCAGCCGAGCAGAATCAGCCCCAGCATTTT.

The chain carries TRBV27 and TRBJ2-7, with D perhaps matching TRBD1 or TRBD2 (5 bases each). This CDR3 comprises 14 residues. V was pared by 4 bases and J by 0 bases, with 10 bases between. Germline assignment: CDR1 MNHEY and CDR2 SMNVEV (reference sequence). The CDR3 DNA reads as TGTGCCAGCAGTTCGGGACGGAGCTCCTACGAGCAGTACTTC. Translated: CASSSGRSSYEQYF.

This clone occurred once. CDR3 amino acids: CASSTLAGPHEQYF. The DNA for the CDR3 is TGTGCCAGTAGTACCCTAGCGGGACCCCACGAGCAGTACTTC. The chain carries TRBV19 and TRBJ2-7, with 9 bases aligning to TRBD2. In germline, CDR1 is LNHDA, CDR2 SQIVND (reference sequence). With 4 bases clipped from V and 5 bases from J, the junction kept 6 bases outside the gene matches. The CDR3 is made up of 14 amino acids.

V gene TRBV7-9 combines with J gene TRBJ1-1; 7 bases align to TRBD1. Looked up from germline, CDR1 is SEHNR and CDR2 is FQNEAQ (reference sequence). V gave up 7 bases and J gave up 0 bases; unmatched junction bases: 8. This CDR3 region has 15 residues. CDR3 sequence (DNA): TGTGCCAGCATCTCCCAGGGGGATCTGAACACTGAAGCTTTCTTT. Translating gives CASISQGDLNTEAFF.